Shown below are 9 T cell receptor beta chains from a single sample sequenced in a study of molecular identifiers for immune sequencing clone quantification. TCRdb recomputed calls from the PCR reads with MiXCR, one row per CDR3 protein. In the table there are more than 450,000 distinct CDR3 sequences, approximately 25% of which are singletons. The sequenced sample consisted of naive CD8+ T cells from blood, with Jurkat cell RNA spiked in. Described subset: FACS-sorted CD8+CD4-CCR7+CD45RA+ naive T cells. These receptor sequences come from a human donor in good health. Some libraries in this study had Jurkat cell RNA spiked in.

Concerning this clonotype: With a much larger clone just one base away, this may be a read error. This chain uses TRBV12-3 or TRBV12-4 with TRBJ2-5, with 9 bases matching TRBD1. With 5 bases clipped from V and 3 bases from J, the junction kept 7 bases outside the gene matches. This CDR3 is 15 amino acids long. The CDR3 DNA reads TGTGCCAGCAGTCCGGGACAGGGAGGAAAAGAGACCCAGTACTTC. It specifies CASSPGQGGKETQYF.

This clonotype appeared a few times. The CDR3 nucleotides read TGTGCCAGCAGAAGGGGGGCCTCCTACAATGAGCAGTTCTTC. It encodes CASRRGASYNEQFF. The chain is built from TRBV6-5 and TRBJ2-1; the D gene could be TRBD1 or TRBD2 (6 bases each). The V gene's germline CDR1 is MNHEY and CDR2 SVGAGI. This CDR3 comprises 14 residues. The V end lost 6 bases, the J end lost 0 bases, and 9 bases lay between the germline ends.

J is TRBJ2-3 and V is TRBV3-1; D gene unclear. The CDR3 totals 16 residues. Between the trimmed V and J ends, which lost 0 bases and 8 bases, there was a span of 18 bases. CDR1 is LGHDT and CDR2 is YNNKEL in the germline V gene (reference sequence). In DNA form, the CDR3 reads TGTGCCAGCAGCCAAGAAGGCGCTGGGTACCTCGTTACGCAGTATTTT. This translates into CASSQEGAGYLVTQYF.

This chain connects TRBV7-6 to TRBJ1-2; D is possibly TRBD1 (6 bases). CDR1 and CDR2 from the germline V gene are SGHVS and FNYEAQ. The germline V and J ends were trimmed by 5 bases and 6 bases, with 19 bases remaining between them. The CDR3 extends over 15 amino acids. CDR3 sequence reads: CASSPRDTYPNGYTF. The DNA of the CDR3 is TGTGCCAGCAGCCCGCGGGACACCTATCCTAATGGCTACACCTTC.

This clonotype was seen a few times. J is TRBJ1-1 and V is TRBV5-5; D call uncertain. Germline CDR1 SGHKS, CDR2 YYEKEE (reference sequence). This CDR3 has 11 residues. Trimming took 6 bases from V and 2 from J, leaving 5 bases between them. In DNA, the CDR3 is TGTGCCAGCACCTTCAACACTGAAGCTTTCTTT. Translated: CASTFNTEAFF.

V is TRBV2 and J is TRBJ2-3; 9 nucleotides line up with TRBD2. V gave up 1 base and J gave up 0 bases; unmatched junction bases: 5. Germline V gene sequence: CDR1 SNHLY, CDR2 FYNNEI. The CDR3 length is 17 residues. The CDR3 region has the DNA TGTGCCAGCAGTGAAGATAGCGGGAGTACTAGCACAGATACGCAGTATTTT. The encoded protein is CASSEDSGSTSTDTQYF.

This clonotype was counted ten times or more. This chain links TRBV15 with TRBJ1-4; 8 positions match TRBD1. Germline values: CDR1 LNHNV, CDR2 YYDKDF (reference sequence). The CDR3 covers 14 residues. J was trimmed by 7 bases and V by 6 bases; bases with no gene match: 7. The CDR3 DNA follows: TGTGCCACCAGTTCCGGGACAGGCAGTGAAAAACTGTTTTTT. The encoded protein is CATSSGTGSEKLFF.

The chain recombines TRBV30 with TRBJ2-7; D is possibly TRBD1 (6 bases). Trimming shortened V by 0 bases and J by 1 base, and 16 bases separated the two germline ends. This CDR3 is 16 amino acids long. Germline V CDR1 and CDR2: GTSNPN, SVGIG (reference sequence). The CDR3 spells CAWSVMRTEGSYEQYF. Written as DNA, the CDR3 is TGTGCCTGGAGTGTAATGAGGACAGAGGGTTCCTACGAGCAGTACTTC.

The chain employs TRBV7-9 and TRBJ2-1; TRBD1 or TRBD2 may be the D gene (5 bases each). V was clipped by 3 bases and J by 10 bases, with 10 bases between them. Germline loops: CDR1 SEHNR, CDR2 FQNEAQ (reference sequence). This CDR3 contains 12 residues. The CDR3 loop is CASSFYGDEQFF. The CDR3 DNA is TGTGCCAGCAGCTTTTATGGGGACGAGCAGTTCTTC.